This T cell receptor (beta chain) appears in the sequencing data of a study of patients and donors after allogeneic stem cell transplantation. TCRdb reprocessed the RT-PCR reads via MiXCR and lists one record per CDR3 protein. The sample holds about 200,000 distinct CDR3 sequences, 40% to 45% seen once. The V end was cut by 10 bases, the J end by 0 bases, with 14 bases between. CDR1 KGHDR and CDR2 SFDVKD come from the germline V gene. This CDR3 spans 14 amino acids. The chain uses TRBV24-1 and TRBJ1-1; D gene unclear. This TCR was recovered from a human donor who was either an allogeneic HSCT recipient or a stem cell or donor lymphocyte infusion donor (not recorded which). It is not recorded whose cells these are; they may come from a transplant donor. The sequenced sample was blood, either unsorted or a sorted T cell fraction (not recorded which). The DNA for the CDR3 is TGTGCCACTGTTATAGGGCCCTTGAACACTGAAGCTTTCTTT. Its protein product is CATVIGPLNTEAFF.